This T cell receptor (beta chain) comes out of a study of response to subunit inactivated influenza vaccine. Turning to this clonotype: The antigen remains undetermined.

The CDR3 extends over 13 amino acids. Deletions cut 6 bases from V and 9 bases from J, with 15 bases between. In TCRdb, the RT-PCR reads were re-called with MiXCR into one record per CDR3 protein. Found here are roughly 760,000 distinct CDR3 sequences, 20% to 25% of them singletons; the top ten hold roughly a tenth. Study outcomes and limitations: The study's authors posited that every seasonal influenza vaccination enlists few new T cells.

The chain uses TRBV12-3 or TRBV12-4 and TRBJ1-5; D is possibly TRBD1 (5 bases). Sequencing used PBMCs from blood, obtained 5 days after vaccination. The TCR was taken from a man between 50 and 59 years old who received an inactivated influenza vaccine. In nucleotides, the CDR3 is TGTGCCAGCAGGCAGGGAACTGTAAGGCCCCAGCATTTT. Its protein is CASRQGTVRPQHF.